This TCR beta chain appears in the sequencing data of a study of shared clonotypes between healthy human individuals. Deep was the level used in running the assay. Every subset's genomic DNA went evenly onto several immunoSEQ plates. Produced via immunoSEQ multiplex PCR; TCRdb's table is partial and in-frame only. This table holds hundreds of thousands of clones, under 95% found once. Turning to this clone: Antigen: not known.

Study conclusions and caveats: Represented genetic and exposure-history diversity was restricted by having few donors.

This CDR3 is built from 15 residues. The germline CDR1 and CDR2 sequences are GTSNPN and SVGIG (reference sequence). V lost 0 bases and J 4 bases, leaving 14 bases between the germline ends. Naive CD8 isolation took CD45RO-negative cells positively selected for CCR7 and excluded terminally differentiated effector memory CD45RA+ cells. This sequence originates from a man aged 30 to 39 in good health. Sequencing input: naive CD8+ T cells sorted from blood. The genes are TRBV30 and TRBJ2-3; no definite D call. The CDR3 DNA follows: TGTGCCTGGAGTGTACTAACGAGTGCGTCAGATACGCAGTATTTT. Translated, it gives CAWSVLTSASDTQYF.